This TCR beta chain comes out of a study of identical twins. Study findings and constraints: Analyses based on zero insertions could be partly confounded by invariant MAIT and iNKT cells. Out-of-frame beta chain sequences displayed weaker excess sharing between twins.

TCRdb analysed the 5' RACE reads with MiXCR anew, one entry per CDR3 protein. The data show about 240,000 distinct CDR3 sequences, about 12% seen once. Looked up from germline, CDR1 is SNHLY and CDR2 is FYNNEI. The CDR3 sequence is 13 residues long. V gave up 6 bases and J gave up 0 bases, with 6 bases separating them. This clonotype was counted only a few times. Its antigen remains unidentified. This sample also belongs to another study, concerning yellow fever vaccine responses in identical twins.

This receptor was taken from a woman younger than 30 in good health. Sequenced input: memory (CD45RO+) T cells sorted from blood. V and J are TRBV2 and TRBJ1-3; D uncertain. The CDR3 is CASSESSGNTIYF. CDR3 coding DNA: TGTGCCAGCAGCGAGTCCTCTGGAAACACCATATATTTT.